The present T cell receptor beta chain was sequenced within a study of OX40 agonist ivuxolimab in advanced cancers. Background for the entire study: The costimulatory receptor OX40 (CD134) was targeted by ivuxolimab, a fully human IgG2 agonistic monoclonal antibody. Prior anti-PD-1, anti-PD-L1 or anti-CTLA-4 therapy was permitted, and about two fifths of dose-escalation patients had received checkpoint inhibitors. The paper reports the monotherapy dose-escalation portion (N of about 50 patients) of the phase I ivuxolimab trial. Among the roughly 50 dose-escalation patients, some 20 had hepatocellular carcinoma, roughly 15 melanoma, 9 renal cell carcinoma and 9 head and neck cancer. Partial responses occurred in three dose-escalation patients: two with cutaneous melanoma and one with hepatocellular carcinoma. A male proportion of under 85% and a mean age of roughly 58 years, ranging from 23 to 79, were recorded for the dose-escalation cohort. Intravenous ivuxolimab was administered to patients every 2 weeks at six dose levels: 0.01, 0.1, 0.3, 1.5, 3 and 10 mg/kg. Peripheral TCRbeta sequencing aimed to test whether ivuxolimab altered TCR sequence diversity and caused clonal T-cell expansion. Results and caveats for the whole study, not just this receptor: Partial responders in the 0.1-3.0 mg/kg groups had among the lowest normalized peripheral clonal expansion, especially among CD8+ T cells. At doses of 0.1 to 3.0 mg/kg, clonal expansion of both CD4+ and CD8+ blood T cells was observed from baseline to week 6. On average, CD8+ T cells showed more expanded clones than CD4+ T cells after ivuxolimab. Which antigens the clonally expanded peripheral T cells were specific for was not determined. Low levels of normalized T-cell clonal expansion were also seen in some nonresponding patients.

Patients with autoimmune disease history or receiving systemic immunosuppression were excluded from the trial. In every dose cohort, peripheral blood was drawn for TCR sequencing at baseline, cycle 4 day 1, and cycle 7 day 1. The samples were drawn from a first-in-human, open-label, multicenter phase I dose-escalation trial of ivuxolimab. Adults with locally advanced or metastatic melanoma, renal cell carcinoma, hepatocellular carcinoma or head and neck squamous cell carcinoma were enrolled in the trial. CD4+ and CD8+ T cells were sorted separately from peripheral blood before TCR sequencing. To sequence the TCRbeta CDR3 region, genomic DNA was isolated from the sorted cells. TCRbeta CDR3 regions were sequenced using the immunoSEQ Assay. As stored in TCRdb, this immuneACCESS dataset retains in-frame rearrangements with V and J assigned. A fraction of the clones does not appear; measured against another copy, unresolved V genes explain less than half of the discrepancy, and the remainder lacks a known reason. This sample comprises about 26,000 clones, around nine tenths of them detected only once. The biggest ten clones account for around a fifth of the sample.

A note on this clone: The target of this receptor is not known. No quality values exist for individual bases; no much larger clone is one base distant.

Deletion took 0 bases off V and 0 bases off J, with a span of 9 bases between the germline ends. From the germline V gene, CDR1 is SNHLY and CDR2 is FYNNEI. The CDR3 numbers 17 residues from cysteine through phenylalanine. Solely the CDR3 DNA is kept, with 51 bases framed from the first base. This receptor chain uses TRBV2 and TRBJ1-6; TRBD1 is a possible D gene, resting on 6 matching bases. Material: CD4+ or CD8+ T cells sorted from blood, obtained in a trial of the OX40 agonist ivuxolimab. This TCR derives from an adult with an advanced solid tumor such as melanoma, head and neck, liver or kidney cancer. CDR3 protein: CASSEAQGSSYNSPLHF. At the DNA level, the sequence is TGTGCCAGCAGTGAAGCGCAGGGGAGCTCCTATAATTCACCCCTCCACTTT.